Reported below is one T cell receptor (beta chain). Its antigen remains unknown. This sample was taken from a study of OX40 agonist ivuxolimab in advanced cancers. Study in general: The dose-escalation group included hepatocellular carcinoma, melanoma, renal cell carcinoma and head and neck cancer. Having had anti-PD-1, anti-PD-L1 or anti-CTLA-4 therapy before was allowed, and 40% to 45% had some.

Peripheral blood came from all dose cohorts at three timepoints. TCRdb's copy holds only in-frame clones and misses some; the assay was immunoSEQ multiplex PCR. Of some 100,000 clones in the sample, approximately 90% were seen once. Overall study results and limits: The mean number of expanded clones was higher in CD8+ T cells than in CD4+.

V lost 0 bases and J 9 bases, leaving 15 bases between the germline ends. CDR3 length: 16 amino acids. Germline-derived CDR1 and CDR2 are ENHRY and SYGVKD. V usage is TRBV10-3 and J usage is TRBJ1-6; D not certain. Source: CD4+ or CD8+ T cells sorted from blood, taken in a trial of the OX40 agonist ivuxolimab. This receptor was identified in an adult with an advanced solid tumor such as melanoma, head and neck, liver or kidney cancer. Written as DNA, the CDR3 is TGTGCCATCAGTGAGTCGGCCGGGGTTAACGGTTCACCCCTCCACTTT. Protein product: CAISESAGVNGSPLHF.